This T cell receptor (beta chain) comes out of a study of STAT5B mutations in CD4+ large granular lymphocyte leukemia. Study-level findings and limits: Top patient clones used TRBV06 genes more often: 8/27 versus 2/35 in controls.

The survey-level immunoSEQ assay was used. Some clones are missing from TCRdb's copy, which holds only in-frame ones; the method was immunoSEQ multiplex PCR. The sample lists about 35,000 clones, around 67% seen once, with approximately 2% in the top ten. The CDR3 length is 14 residues. The V end lost 3 bases, the J end lost 0 bases, and 5 bases lay between the germline ends. Germline CDR1 and CDR2: KGHSH and LQKENI. This clone has only one observation. Its specificity is not known. The clonotype was recovered from a human donor in good health. The sample consisted of CD4+ T cells from blood buffy coats. V usage is TRBV18 and J usage is TRBJ2-2; D is possibly TRBD1 (5 bases). This CDR3 reads CASSPTANTGELFF. DNA for the CDR3: TGTGCCAGCTCACCGACAGCGAACACCGGGGAGCTGTTTTTT.